This entry features one TCR beta chain sequence. The clone's antigen remains unknown. Base qualities are not recorded, but no much larger clone differs from it by a single base. This sample is part of a study of blood T cell repertoires in COVID-19 (dated by TCRdb to 2019 to 2021). Looking at the study overall: Collaborator samples came from the United States, Italy and Spain and covered acute and convalescent phases of COVID-19. The prospective study material was composed of cDNA or gDNA derived from T cells, B-cell-depleted T cells, or PBMCs. A freely available public database, intended as a resource for researchers studying the immune response to SARS-CoV-2, is where the repertoires were released. Samples came from the ongoing ImmuneRACE study (first 160 participants) plus 1,254 subjects from 6 global collaborators. A de-identified subject ID, COVID-19 status, age in years and sex were almost always included in the sample metadata. HLA class I and class II types, where available, came from metadata supplied by the sample provider rather than from assay-based typing. Deeply sampled blood TCRbeta repertoires from subjects exposed to, actively infected with, or recovered from COVID-19 were included in the dataset.

The trim is 0 bases for V and 8 bases for J, with a gap of 11 bases between the germline ends. The CDR1 and CDR2 encoded by the germline V gene are SGHRS and YFSETQ. The CDR3 numbers 14 residues from cysteine through phenylalanine. Just CDR3 DNA is preserved here, 42 bases in frame from base 1. Study-level results and caveats: The amount of clinical and demographic metadata varied by source and participant and was provided uncurated.

The immunoSEQ Assay, a bias-controlled multiplex PCR, was used to amplify TCRbeta CDR3 regions from genomic DNA. In the source study's methods: Within the assay, amplification of reference gene primers was used to estimate how many nucleated cells each sample contained. To quantify the absolute abundance of each unique TCRbeta CDR3 rearrangement, sequence reads were collapsed and filtered. For each sample, productive Simpson clonality was calculated as the square root of Simpson's diversity index across productive rearrangements. Imported from immuneACCESS, the table was reduced by TCRdb to in-frame sequences with V and J called. These copies leave out some clones; in studies compared against another copy, an unresolved V gene accounts for under half, and the cause of the remainder is not known. V and J calls and clone size come straight from that table; D and trimming were deduced from the DNA. The sample table holds over 80,000 clones, of which 70% to 90% were seen once. The ten top clones hold more than 8% of the sample.

Each collaborating institution followed its own protocols to collect whole blood in K2EDTA tubes. For TCRbeta analysis, collaborators shipped samples as frozen whole blood, isolated PBMCs, or DNA extracted from either of those sample types. Sequencing was carried out using peripheral blood. The receptor comes from a man in his fifties with acute or convalescent COVID-19. The sequence joins TRBV5-1 to TRBJ1-4, with the D gene too uncertain to name. The CDR3 region: CASSLVPGGEKLFF. The base sequence is TGCGCCAGCAGCTTGGTACCAGGTGGAGAAAAACTGTTTTTT.